One T cell receptor (beta chain) is described in this entry. The table lists this clone with a few counts. This receptor's antigen is unknown. No base qualities exist here, and no much larger clone lies one base off it. The library relied on the immunoSEQ multiplex PCR assay. This is the immuneACCESS table as TCRdb keeps it, with only in-frame sequences that have V and J called. A part of the clones is gone; compared with another copy, unresolved V genes explain less than half, and the rest is unexplained. Recorded for this sample are tens of thousands of clones; approximately 93% of them occurred a single time. The ten largest clones represent 2.5% to 3% of the sample. Measured from the cysteine to the phenylalanine, the CDR3 is 14 residues long. Only the CDR3 portion is preserved as DNA: 42 bases, with reading frame beginning at the first base. This entry belongs to a study of T cell changes during pregnancy in multiple sclerosis (dated by TCRdb to the late 2010s). The study in broad terms: The study examined how the T cell repertoire changed over the course of pregnancy in women with multiple sclerosis.

The sequencing used peripheral blood, collected in the second trimester of pregnancy. The clonotype originates from a female donor with multiple sclerosis, enrolled in a pregnancy study. The chain employs TRBV21-1 and TRBJ1-1. TRBV21-1 is termed a pseudogene. The DNA reads TGTGCCAGCAGCAAAAAAAGGACCCCCGGAGGAGCTTTCTTT. Its translation is CASSKKRTPGGAFF.